This TCR beta chain was captured in a study of blood T cell repertoires in COVID-19. The CDR3 totals 14 residues. Germline loops: CDR1 WNHNN, CDR2 SYGVQD (reference sequence). V dropped 4 bases and J dropped 4 bases, with 11 bases sitting between them. Authors' data handling: Reference gene primers were amplified, and this amplification served to estimate nucleated cell counts. Clones were read by immunoSEQ multiplex PCR, and TCRdb kept only the in-frame ones, dropping some. V, J and clone size derive from that table, while D and trimming were established from the DNA sequence. This sample carries a few hundred thousand clones, approximately 93% of them seen once, and the ten largest clones take roughly 0.9%.

The sequenced sample consisted of PBMCs or T cells enriched from blood (not recorded which). The source of this sequence is a woman between 40 and 55 years old who had been exposed to COVID-19. The rearrangement links TRBV10-1 to TRBJ2-1; a possible D gene is TRBD1 (6 bases). The CDR3, as DNA: TGCGCCAGCAGTGCCCGGGACATTTACAATGAGCAGTTCTTC. Translating gives CASSARDIYNEQFF.